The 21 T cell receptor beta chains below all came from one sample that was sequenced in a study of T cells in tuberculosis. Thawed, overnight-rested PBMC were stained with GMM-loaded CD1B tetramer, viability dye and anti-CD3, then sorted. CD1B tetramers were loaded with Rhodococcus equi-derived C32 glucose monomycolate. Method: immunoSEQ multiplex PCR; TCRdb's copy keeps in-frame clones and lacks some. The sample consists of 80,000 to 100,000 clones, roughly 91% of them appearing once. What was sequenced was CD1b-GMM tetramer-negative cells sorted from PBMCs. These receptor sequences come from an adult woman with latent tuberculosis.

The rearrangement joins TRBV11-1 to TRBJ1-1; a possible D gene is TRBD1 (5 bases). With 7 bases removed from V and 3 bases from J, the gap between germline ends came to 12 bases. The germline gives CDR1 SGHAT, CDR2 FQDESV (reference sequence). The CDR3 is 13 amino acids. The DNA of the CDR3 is TGTGCCAGCACCGAAATCAGGGACACTGAAGCTTTCTTT. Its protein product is CASTEIRDTEAFF.

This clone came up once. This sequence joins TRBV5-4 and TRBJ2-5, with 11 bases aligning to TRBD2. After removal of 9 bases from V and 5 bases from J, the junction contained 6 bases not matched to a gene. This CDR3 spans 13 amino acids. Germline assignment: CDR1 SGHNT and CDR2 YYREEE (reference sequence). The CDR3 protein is CAIPIAGGETQYF. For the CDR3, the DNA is TGTGCCATCCCTATAGCGGGGGGGGAGACCCAGTACTTC.

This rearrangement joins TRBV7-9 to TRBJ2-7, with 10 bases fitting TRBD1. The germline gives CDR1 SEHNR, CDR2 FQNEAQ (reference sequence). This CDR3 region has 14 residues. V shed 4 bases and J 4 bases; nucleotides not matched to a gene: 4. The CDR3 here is CASSSRDRGYEQYV. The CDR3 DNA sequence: TGTGCCAGCAGCTCCCGGGACAGGGGATACGAGCAGTACGTC.

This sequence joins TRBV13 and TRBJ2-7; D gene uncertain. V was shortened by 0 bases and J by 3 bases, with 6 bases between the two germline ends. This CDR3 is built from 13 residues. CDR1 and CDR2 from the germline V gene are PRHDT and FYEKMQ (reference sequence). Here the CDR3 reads CASSLGSFYEQYF. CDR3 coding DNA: TGTGCCAGCAGCTTAGGTAGCTTCTACGAGCAGTACTTC.

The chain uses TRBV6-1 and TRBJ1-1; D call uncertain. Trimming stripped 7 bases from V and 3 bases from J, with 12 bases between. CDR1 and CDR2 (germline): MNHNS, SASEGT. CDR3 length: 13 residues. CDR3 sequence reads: CASIQRLDTEAFF. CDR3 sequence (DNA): TGTGCCAGCATTCAGAGGTTGGACACTGAAGCTTTCTTT.

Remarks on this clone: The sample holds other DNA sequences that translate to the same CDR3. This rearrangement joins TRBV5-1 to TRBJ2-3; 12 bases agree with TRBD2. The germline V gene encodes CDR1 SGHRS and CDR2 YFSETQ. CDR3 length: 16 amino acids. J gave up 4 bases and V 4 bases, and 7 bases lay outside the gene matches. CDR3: CASSPGRLAGADTQYF. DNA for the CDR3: TGCGCCAGCAGCCCTGGGAGACTAGCGGGGGCAGATACGCAGTATTTT.

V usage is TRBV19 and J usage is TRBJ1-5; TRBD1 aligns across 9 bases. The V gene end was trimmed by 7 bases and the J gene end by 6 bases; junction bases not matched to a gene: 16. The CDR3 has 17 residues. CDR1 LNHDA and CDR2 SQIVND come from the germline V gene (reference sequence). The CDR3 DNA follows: TGTGCCAGTACCTTTACCCGACAGGGGGAACGTAGTCAGCCCCAGCATTTT. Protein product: CASTFTRQGERSQPQHF.

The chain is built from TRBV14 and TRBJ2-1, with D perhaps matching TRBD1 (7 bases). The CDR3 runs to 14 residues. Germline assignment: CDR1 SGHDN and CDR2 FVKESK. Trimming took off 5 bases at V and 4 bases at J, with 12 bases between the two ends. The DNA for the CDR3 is TGTGCCAGCAGCAGGGGGCGGGGATACAATGAGCAGTTCTTC. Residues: CASSRGRGYNEQFF.

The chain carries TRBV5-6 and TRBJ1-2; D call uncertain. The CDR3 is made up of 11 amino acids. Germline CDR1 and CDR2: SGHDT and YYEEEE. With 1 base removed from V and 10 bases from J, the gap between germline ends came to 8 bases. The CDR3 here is CASSLMGFYTF. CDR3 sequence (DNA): TGTGCCAGCAGCTTGATGGGCTTCTACACCTTC.

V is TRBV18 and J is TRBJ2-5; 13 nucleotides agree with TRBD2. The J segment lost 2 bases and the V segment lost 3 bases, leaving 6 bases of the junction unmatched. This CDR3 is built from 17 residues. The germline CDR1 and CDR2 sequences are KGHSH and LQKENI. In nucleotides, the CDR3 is TGTGCCAGCTCACCTCTGACTAGCGGGGGGATACAAGAGACCCAGTACTTC. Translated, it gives CASSPLTSGGIQETQYF.

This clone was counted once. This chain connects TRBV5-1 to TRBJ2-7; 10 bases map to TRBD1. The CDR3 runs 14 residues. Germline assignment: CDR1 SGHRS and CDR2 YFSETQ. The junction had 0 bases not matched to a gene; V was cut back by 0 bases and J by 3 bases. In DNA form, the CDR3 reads TGCGCCAGCAGCTTGGGGACAGGGGGCTACGAGCAGTACGTC. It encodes CASSLGTGGYEQYV.

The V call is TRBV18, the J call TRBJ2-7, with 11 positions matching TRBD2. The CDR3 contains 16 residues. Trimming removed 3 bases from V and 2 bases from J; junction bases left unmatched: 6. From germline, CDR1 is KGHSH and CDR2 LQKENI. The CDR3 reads CASSPYASGGTYEQYF. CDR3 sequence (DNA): TGTGCCAGCTCACCTTACGCTAGCGGGGGGACCTACGAGCAGTACTTC.

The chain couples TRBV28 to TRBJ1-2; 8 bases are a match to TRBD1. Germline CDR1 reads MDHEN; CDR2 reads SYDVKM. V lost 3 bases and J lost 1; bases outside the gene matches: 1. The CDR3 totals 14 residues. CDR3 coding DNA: TGTGCCAGCAGTTTCGGACAGGGTAACTATGGCTACACCTTC. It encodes CASSFGQGNYGYTF.

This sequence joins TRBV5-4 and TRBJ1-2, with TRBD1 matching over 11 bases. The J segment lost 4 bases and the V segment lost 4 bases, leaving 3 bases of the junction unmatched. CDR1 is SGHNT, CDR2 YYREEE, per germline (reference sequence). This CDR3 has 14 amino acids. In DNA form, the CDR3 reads TGTGCCAGCAGCCCGGGACAGGGGGGCTATGGCTACACCTTC. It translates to CASSPGQGGYGYTF.

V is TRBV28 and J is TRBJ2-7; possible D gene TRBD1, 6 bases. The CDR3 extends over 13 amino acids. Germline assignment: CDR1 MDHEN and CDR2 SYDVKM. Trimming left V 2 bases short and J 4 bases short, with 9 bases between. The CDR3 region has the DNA TGTGCCAGCAGTTTACCAGGGGAGTACGAGCAGTACGTC. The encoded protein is CASSLPGEYEQYV.

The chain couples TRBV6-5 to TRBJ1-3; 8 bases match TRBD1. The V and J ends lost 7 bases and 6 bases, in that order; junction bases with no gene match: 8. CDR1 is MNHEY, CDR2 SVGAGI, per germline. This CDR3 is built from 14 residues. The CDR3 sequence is CASKVAQGANTIYF. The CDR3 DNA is TGTGCCAGCAAGGTGGCGCAGGGGGCAAACACCATATATTTT.

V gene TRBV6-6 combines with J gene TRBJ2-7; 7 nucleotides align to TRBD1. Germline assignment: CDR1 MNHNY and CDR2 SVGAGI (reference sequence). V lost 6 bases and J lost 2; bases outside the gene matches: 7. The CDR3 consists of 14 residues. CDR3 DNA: TGTGCCAGCAGCTCCCTCCAGGGGGCCTACGAGCAGTACTTC. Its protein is CASSSLQGAYEQYF.

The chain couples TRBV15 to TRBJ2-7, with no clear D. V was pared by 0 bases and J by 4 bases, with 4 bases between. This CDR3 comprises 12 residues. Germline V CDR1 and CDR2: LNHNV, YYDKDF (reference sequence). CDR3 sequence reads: CATSRDLYEQYF. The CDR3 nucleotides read TGTGCCACCAGCAGAGATCTATACGAGCAGTACTTC.

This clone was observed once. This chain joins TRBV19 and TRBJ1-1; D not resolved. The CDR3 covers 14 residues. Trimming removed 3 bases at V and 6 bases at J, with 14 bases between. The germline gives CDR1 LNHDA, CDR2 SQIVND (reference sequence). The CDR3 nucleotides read TGTGCCAGTAGTATCGGGGTAGCGAAAGCTGAAGCTTTCTTT. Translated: CASSIGVAKAEAFF.

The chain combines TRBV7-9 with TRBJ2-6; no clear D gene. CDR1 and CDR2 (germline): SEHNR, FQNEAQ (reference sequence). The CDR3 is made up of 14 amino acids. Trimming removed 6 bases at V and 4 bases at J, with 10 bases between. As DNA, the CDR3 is TGTGCCAGCAGTCTAATCCCCGGGGCCAACGTCCTGACTTTC. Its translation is CASSLIPGANVLTF.

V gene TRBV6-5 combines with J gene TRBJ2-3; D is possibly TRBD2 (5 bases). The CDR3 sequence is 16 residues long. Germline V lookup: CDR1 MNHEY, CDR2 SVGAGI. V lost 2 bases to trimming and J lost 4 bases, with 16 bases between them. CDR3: CASSYGPEDSADTQYF. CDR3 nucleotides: TGTGCCAGCAGTTACGGACCCGAGGACTCCGCAGATACGCAGTATTTT.